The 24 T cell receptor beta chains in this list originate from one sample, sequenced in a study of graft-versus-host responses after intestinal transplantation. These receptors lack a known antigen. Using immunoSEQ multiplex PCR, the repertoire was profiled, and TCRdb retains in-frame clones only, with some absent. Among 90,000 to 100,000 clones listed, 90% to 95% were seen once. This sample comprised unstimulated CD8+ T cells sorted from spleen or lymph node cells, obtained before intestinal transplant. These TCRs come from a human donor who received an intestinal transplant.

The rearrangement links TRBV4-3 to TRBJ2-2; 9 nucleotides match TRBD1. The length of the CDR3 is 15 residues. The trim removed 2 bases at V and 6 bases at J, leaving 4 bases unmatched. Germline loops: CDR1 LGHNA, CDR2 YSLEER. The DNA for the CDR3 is TGCGCCAGCAGCCAACGGGACAGGGCATCCGGGGAGCTGTTTTTT. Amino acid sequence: CASSQRDRASGELFF.

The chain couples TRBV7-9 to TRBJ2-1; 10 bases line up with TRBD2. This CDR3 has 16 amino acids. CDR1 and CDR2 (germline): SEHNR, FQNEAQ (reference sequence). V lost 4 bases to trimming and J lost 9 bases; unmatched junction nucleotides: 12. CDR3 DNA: TGTGCCAGCAGCTACACTAGCGGGGCCTCTCTGGGTGAGCAGTTCTTC. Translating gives CASSYTSGASLGEQFF. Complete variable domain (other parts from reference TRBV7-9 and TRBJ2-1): DTGVSQNPRHKITKRGQNVTFRCDPISEHNRLYWYRQTLGQGPEFLTYFQNEAQLEKSRLLSDRFSAERPKGSFSTLEIQRTEQGDSAMYLCASSYTSGASLGEQFFGPGTRLTVL.

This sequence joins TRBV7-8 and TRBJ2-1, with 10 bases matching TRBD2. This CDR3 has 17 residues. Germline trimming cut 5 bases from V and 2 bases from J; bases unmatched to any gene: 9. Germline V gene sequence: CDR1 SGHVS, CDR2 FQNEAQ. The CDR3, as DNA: TGTGCCAGCAGCGCCCGAGAACTAGCGGGAACCTACAATGAGCAGTTCTTC. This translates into CASSARELAGTYNEQFF.

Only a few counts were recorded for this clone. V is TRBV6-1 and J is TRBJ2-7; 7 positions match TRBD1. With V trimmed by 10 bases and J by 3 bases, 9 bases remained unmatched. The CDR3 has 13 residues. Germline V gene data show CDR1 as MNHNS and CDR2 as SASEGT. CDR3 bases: TGTGCCATCTTTGGACAGGCCTACTACGAGCAGTACTTC. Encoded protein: CAIFGQAYYEQYF.

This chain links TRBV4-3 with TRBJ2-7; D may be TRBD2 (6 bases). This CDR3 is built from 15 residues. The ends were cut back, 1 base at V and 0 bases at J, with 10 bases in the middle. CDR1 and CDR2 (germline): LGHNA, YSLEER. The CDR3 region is CASSQGRGFSYEQYF. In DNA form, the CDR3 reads TGCGCCAGCAGCCAAGGCCGGGGGTTCTCCTACGAGCAGTACTTC.

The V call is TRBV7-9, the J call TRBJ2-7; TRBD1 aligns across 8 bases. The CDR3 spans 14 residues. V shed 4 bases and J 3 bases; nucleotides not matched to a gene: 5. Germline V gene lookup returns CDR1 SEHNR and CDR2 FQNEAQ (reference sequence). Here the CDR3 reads CASSWQGAHYEQYF. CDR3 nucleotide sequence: TGTGCCAGCAGCTGGCAGGGGGCTCACTACGAGCAGTACTTC.

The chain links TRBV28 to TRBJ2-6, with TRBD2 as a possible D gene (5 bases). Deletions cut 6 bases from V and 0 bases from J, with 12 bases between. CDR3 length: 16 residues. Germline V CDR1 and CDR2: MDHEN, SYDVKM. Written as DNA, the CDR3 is TGTGCCAGCAGCAAACCCGCGGGCTCTGGGGCCAACGTCCTGACTTTC. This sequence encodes CASSKPAGSGANVLTF. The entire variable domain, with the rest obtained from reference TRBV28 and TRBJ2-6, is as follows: DVKVTQSSRYLVKRTGEKVFLECVQDMDHENMFWYRQDPGLGLRLIYFSYDVKMKEKGDIPEGYSVSREKKERFSLILESASTNQTSMYLCASSKPAGSGANVLTFGAGSRLTVL.

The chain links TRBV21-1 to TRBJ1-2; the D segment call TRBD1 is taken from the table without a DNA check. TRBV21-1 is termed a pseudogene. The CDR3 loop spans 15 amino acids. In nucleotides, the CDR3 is TGTGCCAGCAGCGCTGAATCCGACACCTTTGGCGGCTACACCTTC. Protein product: CASSAESDTFGGYTF.

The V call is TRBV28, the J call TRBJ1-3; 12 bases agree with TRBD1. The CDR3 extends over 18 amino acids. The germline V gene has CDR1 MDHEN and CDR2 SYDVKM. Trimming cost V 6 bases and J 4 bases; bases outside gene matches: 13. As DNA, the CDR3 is TGTGCCAGCAGCCCCATCGCCGGGACAGGGGGCCAGGGAAACACCATATATTTT. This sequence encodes CASSPIAGTGGQGNTIYF.

CDR3 DNA: TGTGCCAGCAGGCCCCAGACAGGGGGCCTCACTGAAGCTTTCTTT. Translation gives CASRPQTGGLTEAFF. The chain is built from TRBV6-5 and TRBJ1-1, with 10 bases identical to TRBD1. The length of the CDR3 is 15 residues. Germline lookup yields CDR1 MNHEY and CDR2 SVGAGI. Losses at the gene ends were 6 bases for V and 4 bases for J; bases not matched to a gene: 8.

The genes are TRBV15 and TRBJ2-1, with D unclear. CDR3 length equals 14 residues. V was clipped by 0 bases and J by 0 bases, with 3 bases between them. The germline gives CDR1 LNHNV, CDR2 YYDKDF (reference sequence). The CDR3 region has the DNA TGTGCCACCAGCAGAGAGAGCTCCTACAATGAGCAGTTCTTC. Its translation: CATSRESSYNEQFF.

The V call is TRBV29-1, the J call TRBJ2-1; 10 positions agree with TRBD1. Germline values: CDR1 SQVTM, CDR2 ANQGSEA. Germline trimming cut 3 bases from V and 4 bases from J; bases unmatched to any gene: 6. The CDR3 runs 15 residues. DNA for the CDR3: TGCAGCGTTGAGGAAGGGACAGGGGTGTACAATGAGCAGTTCTTC. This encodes CSVEEGTGVYNEQFF.

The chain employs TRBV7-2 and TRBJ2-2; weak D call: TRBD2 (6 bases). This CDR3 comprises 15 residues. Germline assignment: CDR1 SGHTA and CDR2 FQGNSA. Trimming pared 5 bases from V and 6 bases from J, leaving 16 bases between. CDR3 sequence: CASSPVGGNAGELFF. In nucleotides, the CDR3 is TGTGCCAGCAGCCCGGTGGGGGGAAACGCCGGGGAGCTGTTTTTT.

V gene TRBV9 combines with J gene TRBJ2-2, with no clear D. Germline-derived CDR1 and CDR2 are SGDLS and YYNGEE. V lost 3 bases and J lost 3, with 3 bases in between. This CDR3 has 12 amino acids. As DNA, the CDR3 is TGTGCCAGCAGCGCCGACACCGGGGAGCTGTTTTTT. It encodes CASSADTGELFF.

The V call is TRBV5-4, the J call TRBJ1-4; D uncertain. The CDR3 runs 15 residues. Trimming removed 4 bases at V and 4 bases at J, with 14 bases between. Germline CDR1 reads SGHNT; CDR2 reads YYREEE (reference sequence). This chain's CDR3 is CASSESSLSNEKLFF. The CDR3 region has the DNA TGTGCCAGCAGCGAATCGAGTTTGAGTAATGAAAAACTGTTTTTT.

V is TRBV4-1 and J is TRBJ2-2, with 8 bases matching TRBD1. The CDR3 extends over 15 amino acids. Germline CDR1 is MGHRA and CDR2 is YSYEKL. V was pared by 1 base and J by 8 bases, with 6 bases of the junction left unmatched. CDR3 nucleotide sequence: TGCGCCAGCAGCCAAGCCAGGGACAGGATGGGGGAGCTGTTTTTT. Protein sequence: CASSQARDRMGELFF.

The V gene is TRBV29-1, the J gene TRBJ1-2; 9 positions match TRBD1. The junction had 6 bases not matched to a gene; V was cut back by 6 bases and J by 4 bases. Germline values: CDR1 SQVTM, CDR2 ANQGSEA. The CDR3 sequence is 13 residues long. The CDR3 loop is CSVRDRDFYGYTF. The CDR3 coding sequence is TGCAGCGTCCGGGACAGGGACTTCTATGGCTACACCTTC.

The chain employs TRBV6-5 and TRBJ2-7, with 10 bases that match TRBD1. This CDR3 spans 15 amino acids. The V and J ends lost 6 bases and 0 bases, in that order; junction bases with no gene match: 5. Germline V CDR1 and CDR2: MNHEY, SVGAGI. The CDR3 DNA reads TGTGCCAGCAGGGGGGGGGACAGGGGCTCCTACGAGCAGTACTTC. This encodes CASRGGDRGSYEQYF.

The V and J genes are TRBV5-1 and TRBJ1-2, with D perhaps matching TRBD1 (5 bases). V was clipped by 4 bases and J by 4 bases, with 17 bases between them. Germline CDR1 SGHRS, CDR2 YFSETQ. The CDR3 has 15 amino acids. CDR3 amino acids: CASSPGLTPGYGYTF. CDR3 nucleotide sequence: TGCGCCAGCAGCCCGGGACTTACGCCGGGCTATGGCTACACCTTC.

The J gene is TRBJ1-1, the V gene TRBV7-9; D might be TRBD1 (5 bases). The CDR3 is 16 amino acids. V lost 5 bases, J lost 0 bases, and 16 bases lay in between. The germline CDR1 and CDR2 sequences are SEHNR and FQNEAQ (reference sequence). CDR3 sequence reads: CASSPAPGFVNTEAFF. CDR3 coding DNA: TGTGCCAGCAGCCCCGCACCAGGGTTCGTGAACACTGAAGCTTTCTTT.

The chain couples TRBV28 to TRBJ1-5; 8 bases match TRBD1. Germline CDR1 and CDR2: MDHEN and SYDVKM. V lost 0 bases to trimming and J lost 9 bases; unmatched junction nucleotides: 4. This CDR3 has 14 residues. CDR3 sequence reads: CASSLWDRDWPQHF. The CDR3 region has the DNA TGTGCCAGCAGTTTATGGGACAGGGATTGGCCCCAGCATTTT.

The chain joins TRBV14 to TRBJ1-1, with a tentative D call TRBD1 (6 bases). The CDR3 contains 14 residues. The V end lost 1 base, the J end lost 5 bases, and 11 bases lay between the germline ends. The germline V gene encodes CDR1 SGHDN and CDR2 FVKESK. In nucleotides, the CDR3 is TGTGCCAGCAGCCAAGGAGGGGGTTGGACTGAAGCTTTCTTT. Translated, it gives CASSQGGGWTEAFF.

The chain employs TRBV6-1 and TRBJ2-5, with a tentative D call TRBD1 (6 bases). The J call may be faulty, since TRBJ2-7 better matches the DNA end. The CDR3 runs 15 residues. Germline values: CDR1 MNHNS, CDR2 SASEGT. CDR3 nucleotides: TGTGCCAGCAGGGAACGGGACACCTGGACCTACGAGCAGTACTTC. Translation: CASRERDTWTYEQYF.

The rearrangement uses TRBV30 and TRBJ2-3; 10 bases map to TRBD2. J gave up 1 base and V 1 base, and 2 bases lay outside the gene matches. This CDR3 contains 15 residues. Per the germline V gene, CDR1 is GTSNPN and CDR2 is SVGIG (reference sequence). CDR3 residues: CAWSGTSGRTDTQYF. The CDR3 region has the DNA TGTGCCTGGAGTGGGACTAGCGGACGCACAGATACGCAGTATTTT.